The next 29 T cell receptor beta chains were all read from a single sample in a study of T cell changes during pregnancy in multiple sclerosis. The repertoire was sequenced with immunoSEQ multiplex PCR; TCRdb's copy has only in-frame clones and lacks some. This table holds about 93,000 clones, about nine tenths found once. The sample here was peripheral blood, taken after pregnancy. The receptors were sampled from a female donor in good health, enrolled as a control in a pregnancy study.

This chain connects TRBV12-5 to TRBJ1-2; 11 nucleotides align to TRBD1. Germline V gene lookup returns CDR1 LGHNT and CDR2 FRNRAP. V lost 1 base to trimming and J lost 6 bases; unmatched junction nucleotides: 1. There are 14 residues in the CDR3. CDR3 protein: CASGLGGQGDGYTF. The CDR3 DNA sequence: TGTGCTAGTGGTTTGGGGGGACAGGGGGATGGCTACACCTTC.

The chain recombines TRBV7-9 with TRBJ1-2; D gene ambiguous. From germline, CDR1 is SEHNR and CDR2 FQNEAQ (reference sequence). V lost 5 bases and J 7 bases, leaving 14 bases between the germline ends. This CDR3 has 13 amino acids. The CDR3 nucleotides read TGTGCCAGCAGCCCAGAATCCAGGCGTGGCTACACCTTC. Amino acids: CASSPESRRGYTF.

This chain uses TRBV11-1 with TRBJ2-1, with 7 bases that match TRBD2. Germline assignment: CDR1 SGHAT and CDR2 FQDESV (reference sequence). The CDR3 totals 12 residues. J gave up 12 bases and V 3 bases, and 5 bases lay outside the gene matches. The CDR3: CASSFPSGSQFF. The CDR3 bases are TGTGCCAGCAGCTTCCCTAGCGGATCGCAGTTCTTC.

J is TRBJ1-1 and V is TRBV28, with TRBD1 matching over 9 bases. Germline CDR1 MDHEN, CDR2 SYDVKM. The CDR3 is 16 amino acids. With 4 bases clipped from V and 4 bases from J, the junction kept 10 bases outside the gene matches. The CDR3 sequence: CASSWPMGQGVTEAFF. As DNA, the CDR3 is TGTGCCAGCAGTTGGCCGATGGGACAGGGTGTCACTGAAGCTTTCTTT.

In DNA form, the CDR3 reads TGCGCCAGCAGCCAACAGGGGACGGATGAAAAACTGTTTTTT. It yields the protein CASSQQGTDEKLFF. J is TRBJ1-4 and V is TRBV4-3; D possibly corresponds to TRBD1 (6 bases). Germline CDR1 is LGHNA and CDR2 is YSLEER. The CDR3 length is 14 residues. The V end was cut by 2 bases, the J end by 6 bases, with 10 bases between.

The CDR3 is CASSQDRVGVDSGNTIYF. The CDR3 bases are TGCGCCAGCAGCCAAGATCGGGTCGGGGTCGATTCTGGAAACACCATATATTTT. V gene TRBV4-3 combines with J gene TRBJ1-3; D unresolved. The CDR3 extends over 18 amino acids. Germline V gene sequence: CDR1 LGHNA, CDR2 YSLEER. Trimming cost V 0 bases and J 1 base, with 16 bases left between them.

The genes are TRBV7-3 and TRBJ1-1, with 8 bases that match TRBD1. V lost 4 bases, J lost 11 bases, and 9 bases stayed unmatched. The CDR3 contains 13 residues. Per germline, CDR1 SGHTA and CDR2 FQGTGA. CDR3 nucleotides: TGTGCCAGCAGCTCAACCGGGACAGGAGGGGCTTTCTTT. Its protein product is CASSSTGTGGAFF. The complete variable domain, with remaining parts taken from reference TRBV7-3 and TRBJ1-1, reads GAGVSQTPSNKVTEKGKYVELRCDPISGHTALYWYRQSLGQGPEFLIYFQGTGAADDSGLPNDRFFAVRPEGSVSTLKIQRTERGDSAVYLCASSSTGTGGAFFGQGTRLTVV.

This chain links TRBV6-6 with TRBJ2-1; 9 bases are a match to TRBD2. This CDR3 spans 14 amino acids. The V and J ends lost 11 bases and 10 bases, in that order; junction bases with no gene match: 15. Germline V gene sequence: CDR1 MNHNY, CDR2 SVGAGI (reference sequence). This CDR3 reads CAGKAGGQSKEQFF. CDR3 in DNA: TGTGCCGGAAAAGCGGGGGGCCAGAGTAAGGAGCAGTTCTTC.

This clone was counted a few times. The V call is TRBV11-2, the J call TRBJ2-1; TRBD2 matches 7 bases. Per the germline V gene, CDR1 is SGHAT and CDR2 is FQNNGV. There are 16 residues in the CDR3. V trimming: 6 bases; J trimming: 2 bases; junction bases outside the gene matches: 10. The CDR3 is CASSKMHGGTYNEQFF. In DNA, the CDR3 is TGTGCCAGCAGTAAAATGCACGGGGGGACCTACAATGAGCAGTTCTTC.

This clone was observed once. The rearrangement links TRBV14 to TRBJ1-6, with a weak D call TRBD1 (5 bases). V shed 4 bases and J shed 13 bases, with 11 bases lying between them. CDR1 SGHDN and CDR2 FVKESK come from the germline V gene. This CDR3 region has 12 residues. CDR3 protein: CASSRTGVPLHF. CDR3 DNA sequence: TGTGCCAGCAGCCGGACGGGGGTCCCCCTCCACTTT.

The J gene is TRBJ2-5, the V gene TRBV19; 9 bases are a match to TRBD2. The V gene end was trimmed by 6 bases and the J gene end by 2 bases; junction bases not matched to a gene: 7. The length of the CDR3 is 15 residues. Germline V gene data show CDR1 as LNHDA and CDR2 as SQIVND (reference sequence). CDR3 protein: CASSVELAGQETQYF. The CDR3 DNA reads TGTGCCAGTAGCGTCGAACTAGCGGGTCAAGAGACCCAGTACTTC.

The chain carries TRBV13 and TRBJ2-5; 7 bases fit TRBD1. CDR1 PRHDT and CDR2 FYEKMQ come from the germline V gene (reference sequence). The CDR3 consists of 14 residues. The junction had 7 bases not matched to a gene; V was cut back by 4 bases and J by 5 bases. DNA for the CDR3: TGTGCCAGCAGCTCCGGGACAGAATTTGAGACCCAGTACTTC. Amino acid sequence: CASSSGTEFETQYF.

The genes are TRBV11-2 and TRBJ2-7, with 10 bases that match TRBD1. Germline trimming cut 0 bases from V and 2 bases from J; bases unmatched to any gene: 7. Germline lookup yields CDR1 SGHAT and CDR2 FQNNGV. The CDR3 is 17 amino acids. The CDR3 DNA is TGTGCCAGCAGCTTAGATCGGGGGACAGGGGCGGCCTACGAGCAGTACTTC. Translating gives CASSLDRGTGAAYEQYF.

V and J are TRBV5-1 and TRBJ1-6; maybe TRBD1 (5 bases). Germline loops: CDR1 SGHRS, CDR2 YFSETQ. There are 16 residues in the CDR3. Trimming shortened V by 0 bases and J by 9 bases, and 16 bases separated the two germline ends. CDR3 residues: CASSLEGAGPGSPLHF. The CDR3 region has the DNA TGCGCCAGCAGCTTGGAGGGCGCAGGGCCTGGTTCACCCCTCCACTTT.

The chain combines TRBV27 with TRBJ2-1; no definite D call. The CDR3 covers 13 residues. Trimming removed 2 bases from V and 5 bases from J, with 7 bases in between. Germline CDR1 MNHEY, CDR2 SMNVEV (reference sequence). CDR3 sequence reads: CASSLALNNEQFF. CDR3 nucleotides: TGTGCCAGCAGTTTAGCCCTAAACAATGAGCAGTTCTTC.

The CDR3 sequence: CASRRGGGELFF. CDR3 bases: TGTGCCAGCAGGAGAGGAGGTGGGGAGCTGTTTTTT. This chain connects TRBV2 to TRBJ2-2, with D perhaps matching TRBD2 (5 bases). Per germline, CDR1 SNHLY and CDR2 FYNNEI. The CDR3 runs 12 residues. Trimming pared 6 bases from V and 8 bases from J, leaving 10 bases between. Full variable domain (outside the CDR3, taken from reference TRBV2 and TRBJ2-2): EPEVTQTPSHQVTQMGQEVILRCVPISNHLYFYWYRQILGQKVEFLVSFYNNEISEKSEIFDDQFSVERPDGSNFTLKIRSTKLEDSAMYFCASRRGGGELFFGEGSRLTVL.

The chain recombines TRBV7-6 with TRBJ1-2; D may be TRBD1 (5 bases). Germline V gene sequence: CDR1 SGHVS, CDR2 FNYEAQ. Trimming took off 5 bases at V and 0 bases at J, with 16 bases between the two ends. This CDR3 has 16 amino acids. The CDR3 bases are TGTGCCAGCAGCATGGGACCGGGAGAGCCTAACTATGGCTACACCTTC. It specifies CASSMGPGEPNYGYTF.

This rearrangement joins TRBV6-5 to TRBJ1-1; 9 bases are a match to TRBD1. Unmatched junction bases numbered 6, after V lost 5 bases and J lost 5 bases. Germline-derived CDR1 and CDR2 are MNHEY and SVGAGI. The CDR3 has 14 residues. In nucleotides, the CDR3 is TGTGCCAGCAGTGGCGGACAGGGGAGGACTGAAGCTTTCTTT. Protein: CASSGGQGRTEAFF.

On this clone: A junction boundary mismatches the germline segment, possibly from a read error. The chain carries TRBV2 and TRBJ1-1; D not certain. The CDR3 sequence is 13 residues long. In germline, CDR1 is SNHLY, CDR2 FYNNEI. The CDR3 reads CASREDGNTEAFF. The CDR3 DNA reads as TGTGCCAGCAGGGAAGACGGGAACACTGAAGCTTTCTTT.

There are a few counts of this clone. The rearrangement joins TRBV13 to TRBJ1-1; D not certain. Trimming shortened V by 5 bases and J by 8 bases, and 18 bases separated the two germline ends. CDR1 is PRHDT, CDR2 FYEKMQ, per germline (reference sequence). The CDR3 length is 14 residues. Here the CDR3 reads CASSDSEAGQEAFF. The CDR3 DNA reads TGTGCCAGCAGCGACTCGGAGGCTGGGCAGGAAGCTTTCTTT.

This clone was picked up one time. The chain employs TRBV7-3 and TRBJ1-1, with TRBD1 as a possible D gene (6 bases). Trimming left V 2 bases short and J 3 bases short, with 13 bases between. The CDR3 runs to 15 residues. Germline CDR1 is SGHTA and CDR2 is FQGTGA. In DNA form, the CDR3 reads TGTGCCAGCAGCTTACGGTCGTCAGGGGACACTGAAGCTTTCTTT. Encoded protein: CASSLRSSGDTEAFF.

This clone appeared once. The J gene is TRBJ1-1, the V gene TRBV18; D gene uncertain. This CDR3 spans 15 amino acids. V lost 3 bases and J lost 1, with 12 bases in between. Germline CDR1 KGHSH, CDR2 LQKENI. CDR3 coding DNA: TGTGCCAGCTCACCGGGCGGGGTATCGAACACTGAAGCTTTCTTT. Translating gives CASSPGGVSNTEAFF.

The chain uses TRBV28 and TRBJ1-6; the match to TRBD1 covers 8 bases. The CDR3 contains 15 residues. V gave up 5 bases and J gave up 5 bases; unmatched junction bases: 5. Germline V gene data show CDR1 as MDHEN and CDR2 as SYDVKM. CDR3 sequence (DNA): TGTGCCAGCAGTCCACTGGACAGGGATAATTCACCCCTCCACTTT. Protein product: CASSPLDRDNSPLHF.

The chain employs TRBV19 and TRBJ1-1; D may be TRBD1 (5 bases). The CDR3 runs 14 residues. Trimming took off 3 bases at V and 6 bases at J, with 14 bases between the two ends. Germline CDR1 reads LNHDA; CDR2 reads SQIVND (reference sequence). Here the CDR3 DNA reads TGTGCCAGTAGTATCCACGGCAGGGAAGCTGAAGCTTTCTTT. Its translation: CASSIHGREAEAFF.

V and J are TRBV9 and TRBJ2-3; 8 nucleotides match TRBD2. Germline trimming cut 6 bases from V and 1 base from J; bases unmatched to any gene: 4. The germline V gene has CDR1 SGDLS and CDR2 YYNGEE. The CDR3 covers 14 residues. The CDR3 bases are TGTGCCAGCACGGGGGGGGGCGGCACAGATACGCAGTATTTT. This encodes CASTGGGGTDTQYF.

The chain's CDR3 is CASSPRVGKLFF. The CDR3 coding sequence is TGTGCCAGCAGCCCCAGGGTGGGAAAACTGTTTTTT. The genes are TRBV5-5 and TRBJ1-4, with D maybe TRBD1 (5 bases). V lost 4 bases and J lost 10, with 11 bases in between. The CDR3 consists of 12 residues. Germline V lookup: CDR1 SGHKS, CDR2 YYEKEE (reference sequence).

This chain uses TRBV28 with TRBJ1-1; D is ambiguous. Germline CDR1 MDHEN, CDR2 SYDVKM. The CDR3 covers 13 residues. V shed 8 bases and J shed 4 bases, with 14 bases lying between them. Here the CDR3 DNA reads TGTGCCAGCCTGGCGGGTAGAGTCACTGAAGCTTTCTTT. Amino acid sequence: CASLAGRVTEAFF. Filled out from reference TRBV28 and TRBJ1-1, the complete variable domain reads DVKVTQSSRYLVKRTGEKVFLECVQDMDHENMFWYRQDPGLGLRLIYFSYDVKMKEKGDIPEGYSVSREKKERFSLILESASTNQTSMYLCASLAGRVTEAFFGQGTRLTVV.

This clone occurred a few times. This chain joins TRBV6-5 and TRBJ1-1; TRBD1 agrees at 12 bases. J gave up 5 bases and V 7 bases, and 5 bases lay outside the gene matches. CDR1 MNHEY and CDR2 SVGAGI come from the germline V gene. The CDR3 has 14 amino acids. The DNA of the CDR3 is TGTGCCAGCACCTTGGGACAGGGGGCGACTGAAGCTTTCTTT. Translated: CASTLGQGATEAFF.

The gene calls are TRBV7-2 and TRBJ2-7; TRBD1 is a possible D gene (6 bases). Trimming removed 5 bases from V and 1 base from J, with 9 bases in between. This CDR3 has 13 residues. Germline V gene data show CDR1 as SGHTA and CDR2 as FQGNSA. CDR3 amino acids: CASSTDSSYEQYF. For the CDR3, the DNA is TGTGCCAGCAGCACGGACAGTTCCTACGAGCAGTACTTC.